The entry below gives a single TCR beta chain sequence along with its context. Antigen specificity is unknown. The data originate from a study of graft-versus-host responses after intestinal transplantation. Study as a whole: Each recipient received a multivisceral, liver-intestinal, or isolated intestinal graft. The whole recipient group had anti-thymocyte globulin induction followed by tacrolimus and steroids for roughly three years.

Looked up from germline, CDR1 is LNHDA and CDR2 is SQIVND (reference sequence). Trimming removed 8 bases from V and 4 bases from J, with 14 bases in between. The CDR3 has 13 residues. Profiling relied on immunoSEQ multiplex PCR, and the TCRdb table lists in-frame clones only, not all of them. Of some 80,000 clones detected, less than 95% appear once; the ten largest clones hold less than 8.5%. Findings and caveats of the study: Levels of circulating GvH clones at their peak were associated with early post-transplant HvG declines. GvH clones detected in recipient marrow included some appearing first in ileum or blood.

The clonotype comes from a human donor who was the organ donor for an intestinal transplant. This specimen was unstimulated CD8+ T cells sorted from spleen or lymph node cells, taken before transplant. V usage is TRBV19 and J usage is TRBJ1-1, with D perhaps matching TRBD1 (6 bases). CDR3 sequence (DNA): TGTGCCAGTCTTGGGGGCTTGGGCACTGAAGCTTTCTTT. Amino acid sequence: CASLGGLGTEAFF.